This T cell receptor beta chain was profiled in a study of blood T cell repertoires in COVID-19. Across the whole study: COVID-19 samples, acute and convalescent, were from the United States, Italy and Spain. PBMCs, B-cell-depleted T cells, or T cells provided the cDNA or gDNA that made up the material.

Clones were read by immunoSEQ multiplex PCR, and TCRdb kept only the in-frame ones, dropping some. The sample contains around 140,000 clones, 81% of which appear only once. This sequence originates from a human donor in a cohort sampled during active COVID-19. What was sequenced was peripheral blood.

This CDR3 is CSASGDTNTEAFF. CDR3 coding DNA: TGCAGTGCTAGTGGGGACACCAACACTGAAGCTTTCTTT. This chain connects TRBV20-1 to TRBJ1-1; D is perhaps TRBD1 (6 bases). Deletions cut 3 bases from V and 2 bases from J, with 10 bases between. Germline CDR1 is DFQATT and CDR2 is SNEGSKA (reference sequence). This CDR3 has 13 residues.